This T cell receptor beta chain appears in the sequencing data of a study of T-cell reconstitution after alpha-beta-depleted transplantation in children. General study results and limits: The main origin of T-cell counts and diversity one year after transplant was newly produced T cells. Reportedly, alpha-beta T cells present about two months post-transplant originated from several hundred expanded clones of graft origin. Elevated TCRbeta diversity at day 60 was traced, in some patients, to surviving recipient T cells and thymic progenitors.

Regarding this clonotype: Its antigen is not identified.

Unique molecular identifiers were used to barcode this TCRbeta library. TCRdb analysed the PCR reads with MiXCR anew, one entry per CDR3 protein. The sample lists around 300,000 distinct CDR3 sequences; approximately 7.3% were seen once. This CDR3 spans 14 amino acids. CDR1 is SGHRS and CDR2 is YFSETQ in the germline V gene. V was pared by 0 bases and J by 5 bases, with 8 bases between. The chain links TRBV5-1 to TRBJ1-4; D possibly corresponds to TRBD1 (5 bases). The receptor comes from a female patient aged 2-10 years who had a stem cell transplant for Fanconi anemia, so the T cells may come from the graft donor. This material consisted of peripheral blood, taken 360 days after TCRalphabeta/CD19-depleted stem cell transplant. The CDR3 spells CASSLGQRNEKLFF. The CDR3 DNA sequence: TGCGCCAGCAGCTTGGGACAGCGAAATGAAAAACTGTTTTTT.